The clone carrying this TCR beta chain was observed at least ten times. V dropped 2 bases and J dropped 5; count of bases not matched to a gene: 5. Germline V gene lookup returns CDR1 SGDLS and CDR2 YYNGEE. This CDR3 contains 16 residues. The data stem from a study of patients and donors after allogeneic stem cell transplantation. MiXCR, applied by TCRdb to the RT-PCR reads, yields one record per CDR3 protein. The data hold approximately 90,000 distinct CDR3 sequences, with about 5% observed a single time. The chain is built from TRBV9 and TRBJ2-2; 11 bases are shared with TRBD1. The material sequenced was blood, either unsorted or a sorted T cell fraction (not recorded which). The sequence derives from a human donor who was either an allogeneic HSCT recipient or a stem cell or donor lymphocyte infusion donor (not recorded which). It is not recorded whose cells these are; they may come from a transplant donor. CDR3 DNA: TGTGCCAGCAGCGTCTCGGGACAGGGGGGTACCGGGGAGCTGTTTTTT. Translating gives CASSVSGQGGTGELFF.